This T cell receptor (beta chain) was observed in a study of CD8+ T cells in alopecia areata. Germline values: CDR1 SEHNR, CDR2 FQNEAQ (reference sequence). The CDR3 is 12 residues long. V lost 5 bases to trimming and J lost 6 bases, with 11 bases between them. cDNA prepared by RNA extraction and subsequent reverse transcription served as the template for sequencing. The protocol was immunoSEQ multiplex PCR, while the TCRdb copy is restricted to in-frame clones and leaves out a portion. Of approximately 57,000 clones listed, almost 97% are singletons. J is TRBJ2-7 and V is TRBV7-9; D gene ambiguous. This receptor was identified in a human donor with alopecia areata. The sequences come from CD8+ T cells sorted from blood, collected at week 0. CDR3 amino acids: CASSPPSGEQYF. The CDR3 DNA is TGTGCCAGCAGCCCCCCAAGTGGCGAGCAGTACTTC.